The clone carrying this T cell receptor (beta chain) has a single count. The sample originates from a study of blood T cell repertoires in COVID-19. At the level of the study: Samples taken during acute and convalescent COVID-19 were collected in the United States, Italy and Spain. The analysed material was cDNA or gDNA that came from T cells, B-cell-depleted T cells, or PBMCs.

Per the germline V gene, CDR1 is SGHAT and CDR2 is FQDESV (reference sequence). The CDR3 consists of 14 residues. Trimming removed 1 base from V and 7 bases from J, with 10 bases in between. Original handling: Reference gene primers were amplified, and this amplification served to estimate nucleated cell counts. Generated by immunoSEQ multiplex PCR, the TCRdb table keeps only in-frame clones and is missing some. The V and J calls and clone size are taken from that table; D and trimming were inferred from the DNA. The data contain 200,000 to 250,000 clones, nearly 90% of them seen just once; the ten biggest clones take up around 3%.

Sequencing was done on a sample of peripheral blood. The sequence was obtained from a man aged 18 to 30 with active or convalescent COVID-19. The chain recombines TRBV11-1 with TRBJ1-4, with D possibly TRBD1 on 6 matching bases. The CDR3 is CASSLGDKSEKLFF. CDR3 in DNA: TGTGCCAGCAGCTTAGGGGACAAGAGTGAAAAACTGTTTTTT.